A selection of T cell receptor beta chains follows, all from one sample in a study of PD-L1 blockade in urothelial cancer. Profiled with immunoSEQ multiplex PCR; TCRdb holds only in-frame clones, not every one. This table holds fewer than 130,000 clones, roughly 84% found once. The sample consisted of PBMCs, taken around atezolizumab (anti-PD-L1) treatment. Receptors originate from a man aged 50 or older with urothelial cancer. Each CDR3 is given with its conserved first and last residue. Fields, in order: clone size, J gene, V gene, D gene, CDR3 protein, CDR3 DNA. The D gene is left open where the match is weak. Size values are once, few and many counts, or a class for expanded clones, and some rows have none.

clone_size: NA; j_call: TRBJ1-1; v_call: TRBV7-3; d_call: NA; cdr3_aa: CASSPVGGGTEAFF; cdr3_nt: TGTGCCAGCAGCCCCGTGGGGGGAGGAACTGAAGCTTTCTTT
clone_size: NA; j_call: TRBJ2-2; v_call: TRBV30; d_call: TRBD1; cdr3_aa: CAWSPGTGVIGELFF; cdr3_nt: TGTGCCTGGAGTCCGGGGACAGGGGTTATCGGGGAGCTGTTTTTT
clone_size: NA; j_call: TRBJ2-3; v_call: TRBV5-6; d_call: TRBD2; cdr3_aa: CASSLAGLAGGAQYF; cdr3_nt: TGTGCCAGCAGCTTGGCTGGACTAGCGGGAGGAGCGCAGTATTTT
clone_size: NA; j_call: TRBJ2-2; v_call: TRBV5-1; d_call: NA; cdr3_aa: CASSLARRETGELFF; cdr3_nt: TGCGCCAGCAGCTTGGCCAGAAGGGAGACCGGGGAGCTGTTTTTT
clone_size: few; j_call: TRBJ2-5; v_call: TRBV11-1; d_call: NA; cdr3_aa: CASSLGGQTQYF; cdr3_nt: TGTGCCAGCAGCTTAGGGGGCCAGACCCAGTACTTC
clone_size: NA; j_call: TRBJ2-7; v_call: TRBV27; d_call: NA; cdr3_aa: CASSPGLTRSYEQYF; cdr3_nt: TGTGCCAGCAGTCCTGGACTAACGAGGTCCTACGAGCAGTACTTC
clone_size: NA; j_call: TRBJ2-3; v_call: TRBV6-5; d_call: NA; cdr3_aa: CASSSGSDTQYF; cdr3_nt: TGTGCCAGCAGTTCAGGGTCAGATACGCAGTATTTT
clone_size: NA; j_call: TRBJ2-1; v_call: TRBV18; d_call: TRBD1; cdr3_aa: CASSLGQGVYNEQFF; cdr3_nt: TGTGCCAGCTCACTGGGACAGGGGGTGTACAATGAGCAGTTCTTC
clone_size: few; j_call: TRBJ1-5; v_call: TRBV11-2; d_call: NA; cdr3_aa: CASSLEGSNQPQHF; cdr3_nt: TGTGCCAGCAGCTTAGAGGGCAGCAATCAGCCCCAGCATTTT
clone_size: NA; j_call: TRBJ1-5; v_call: TRBV4-1; d_call: NA; cdr3_aa: CASSPWQGTSNQPQHF; cdr3_nt: TGCGCCAGCAGCCCATGGCAGGGTACTAGCAATCAGCCCCAGCATTTT
clone_size: NA; j_call: TRBJ1-5; v_call: TRBV19; d_call: NA; cdr3_aa: CASSSGGQPQHF; cdr3_nt: TGTGCCAGTAGTAGTGGGGGCCAGCCCCAGCATTTT
clone_size: few; j_call: TRBJ2-1; v_call: TRBV7-9; d_call: TRBD2; cdr3_aa: CASSLGLAGGGEQFF; cdr3_nt: TGTGCCAGCAGCTTAGGACTAGCGGGAGGAGGGGAGCAGTTCTTC
clone_size: NA; j_call: TRBJ2-6; v_call: TRBV5-4; d_call: TRBD1; cdr3_aa: CASSIQQGAASGANVLTF; cdr3_nt: TGTGCCAGCAGCATTCAACAGGGGGCTGCCTCTGGGGCCAACGTCCTGACTTTC
clone_size: NA; j_call: TRBJ2-4; v_call: TRBV5-1; d_call: TRBD1; cdr3_aa: CASSQNRGGNIQYF; cdr3_nt: TGCGCCAGCAGCCAAAACAGGGGCGGAAACATTCAGTACTTC
clone_size: NA; j_call: TRBJ2-1; v_call: TRBV6-5; d_call: TRBD1; cdr3_aa: CASSYSAGQGYNEQFF; cdr3_nt: TGTGCCAGCAGTTACTCGGCGGGACAGGGGTACAATGAGCAGTTCTTC
clone_size: NA; j_call: TRBJ2-2; v_call: TRBV25-1; d_call: TRBD2; cdr3_aa: CASSVGTSGVEELFF; cdr3_nt: TGTGCCAGCAGTGTGGGGACTAGTGGAGTAGAGGAGCTGTTTTTT
clone_size: NA; j_call: TRBJ1-4; v_call: TRBV7-9; d_call: NA; cdr3_aa: CASSLVIPEKLFF; cdr3_nt: TGTGCCAGCAGCTTAGTCATCCCTGAGAAACTGTTTTTT
clone_size: NA; j_call: TRBJ2-2; v_call: TRBV2; d_call: TRBD1; cdr3_aa: CASNPQGAGTGELFF; cdr3_nt: TGTGCCAGCAACCCCCAGGGGGCGGGCACCGGGGAGCTGTTTTTT
clone_size: NA; j_call: TRBJ1-5; v_call: TRBV19; d_call: NA; cdr3_aa: CASWTSRPNQPQHF; cdr3_nt: TGTGCCAGTTGGACAAGTCGACCCAATCAGCCCCAGCATTTT
clone_size: NA; j_call: TRBJ2-1; v_call: TRBV11-3; d_call: NA; cdr3_aa: CASSSRPTSPFSNEQFF; cdr3_nt: TGTGCCAGCAGCTCGCGCCCGACTAGTCCCTTTAGCAATGAGCAGTTCTTC
clone_size: NA; j_call: TRBJ2-3; v_call: TRBV18; d_call: NA; cdr3_aa: CASSLTGNTDTQYF; cdr3_nt: TGTGCCAGCTCACTTACAGGGAACACAGATACGCAGTATTTT
clone_size: few; j_call: TRBJ2-7; v_call: TRBV28; d_call: NA; cdr3_aa: CASRDNPYEQYF; cdr3_nt: TGTGCCAGTCGGGACAACCCTTACGAGCAGTACTTC
clone_size: NA; j_call: TRBJ2-2; v_call: TRBV19; d_call: TRBD2; cdr3_aa: CASSIYSGVANTGELFF; cdr3_nt: TGTGCCAGTAGTATATATAGCGGGGTCGCGAACACCGGGGAGCTGTTTTTT
clone_size: NA; j_call: TRBJ1-3; v_call: TRBV5-4; d_call: NA; cdr3_aa: CASSAFGDSGNTIYF; cdr3_nt: TGTGCCAGCAGCGCCTTCGGGGACTCTGGAAACACCATATATTTT
clone_size: NA; j_call: TRBJ1-1; v_call: TRBV9; d_call: TRBD1; cdr3_aa: CASSAGQGLLNTEAFF; cdr3_nt: TGTGCCAGCAGCGCGGGACAGGGCTTATTGAACACTGAAGCTTTCTTT
clone_size: NA; j_call: TRBJ1-1; v_call: TRBV6-1; d_call: NA; cdr3_aa: CASSVDKRNEAFF; cdr3_nt: TGTGCCAGCAGTGTGGACAAGCGAAACGAAGCTTTCTTT
clone_size: NA; j_call: TRBJ2-3; v_call: TRBV10-2; d_call: TRBD2; cdr3_aa: CASSVSGRTDTQYF; cdr3_nt: TGCGCCAGCAGTGTTAGCGGGAGGACAGATACGCAGTATTTT
clone_size: NA; j_call: TRBJ2-1; v_call: TRBV7-9; d_call: TRBD1; cdr3_aa: CASSRDRGNYNEQFF; cdr3_nt: TGTGCCAGCAGCCGGGACAGGGGCAACTACAATGAGCAGTTCTTC
clone_size: NA; j_call: TRBJ1-1; v_call: TRBV6-6; d_call: NA; cdr3_aa: CASSYGDKNTEAFF; cdr3_nt: TGTGCCAGCAGTTACGGCGACAAGAACACTGAAGCTTTCTTT
clone_size: NA; j_call: TRBJ2-1; v_call: TRBV7-9; d_call: NA; cdr3_aa: CASSAFLEGPSNEQFF; cdr3_nt: TGTGCCAGCAGCGCATTCCTGGAGGGCCCCTCTAATGAGCAGTTCTTC
clone_size: NA; j_call: TRBJ2-2; v_call: TRBV28; d_call: NA; cdr3_aa: CASSHLQITGELFF; cdr3_nt: TGTGCCAGCAGTCACTTACAGATCACCGGGGAGCTGTTTTTT
clone_size: NA; j_call: TRBJ2-1; v_call: TRBV18; d_call: TRBD2; cdr3_aa: CASSRSGTYNEQFF; cdr3_nt: TGTGCCAGCTCCCGTAGCGGGACCTACAATGAGCAGTTCTTC
clone_size: NA; j_call: TRBJ2-6; v_call: TRBV27; d_call: NA; cdr3_aa: CASSLFADGANVLTF; cdr3_nt: TGTGCCAGCAGTTTATTCGCGGATGGGGCCAACGTCCTGACTTTC
clone_size: NA; j_call: TRBJ1-4; v_call: TRBV30; d_call: NA; cdr3_aa: CAWSVRSLKEKLFF; cdr3_nt: TGTGCCTGGAGTGTGCGGAGCCTCAAGGAAAAACTGTTTTTT
clone_size: NA; j_call: TRBJ1-5; v_call: TRBV28; d_call: NA; cdr3_aa: CASSKPYSNQPQHF; cdr3_nt: TGTGCCAGCAGTAAGCCGTATAGCAATCAGCCCCAGCATTTT
clone_size: NA; j_call: TRBJ1-3; v_call: TRBV15; d_call: TRBD1; cdr3_aa: CATSRGQGLRNTIYF; cdr3_nt: TGTGCCACCAGCAGAGGACAGGGCCTACGAAACACCATATATTTT
clone_size: NA; j_call: TRBJ1-1; v_call: TRBV15; d_call: NA; cdr3_aa: CAARKTELMNTEAFF; cdr3_nt: TGTGCCGCTCGGAAGACGGAACTAATGAACACTGAAGCTTTCTTT
clone_size: NA; j_call: TRBJ1-5; v_call: TRBV5-3; d_call: NA; cdr3_aa: CARSFSLQVTEHNQPQHF; cdr3_nt: TGTGCCAGAAGCTTTTCGCTTCAGGTGACGGAACACAATCAGCCCCAGCATTTT
clone_size: NA; j_call: TRBJ1-5; v_call: TRBV28; d_call: NA; cdr3_aa: CASSLWGGWSHQPQHF; cdr3_nt: TGTGCCAGCAGTTTATGGGGAGGGTGGAGCCATCAGCCCCAGCATTTT